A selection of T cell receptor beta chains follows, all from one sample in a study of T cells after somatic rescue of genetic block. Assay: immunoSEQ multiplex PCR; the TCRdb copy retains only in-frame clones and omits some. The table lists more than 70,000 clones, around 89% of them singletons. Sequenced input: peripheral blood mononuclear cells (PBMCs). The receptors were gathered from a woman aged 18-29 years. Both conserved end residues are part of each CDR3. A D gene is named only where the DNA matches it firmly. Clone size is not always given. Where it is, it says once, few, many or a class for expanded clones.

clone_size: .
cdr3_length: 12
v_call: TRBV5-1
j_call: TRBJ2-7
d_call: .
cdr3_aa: CASSQDQREQYF
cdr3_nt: TGCGCCAGCAGCCAGGACCAGCGGGAGCAGTACTTC

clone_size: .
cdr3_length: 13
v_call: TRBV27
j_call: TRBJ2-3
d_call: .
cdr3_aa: CASSLSNPDTQYF
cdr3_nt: TGTGCCAGCAGTTTAAGTAACCCAGATACGCAGTATTTT

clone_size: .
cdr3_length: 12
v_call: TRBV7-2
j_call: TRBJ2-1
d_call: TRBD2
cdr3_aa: CASSSLAGSQFF
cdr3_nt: TGTGCCAGCAGCTCGTTAGCGGGATCGCAGTTCTTC

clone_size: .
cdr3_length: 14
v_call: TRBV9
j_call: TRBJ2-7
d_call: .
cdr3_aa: CASSVEGSAYEQYF
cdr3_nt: TGTGCCAGCAGCGTAGAAGGGTCAGCCTACGAGCAGTACTTC

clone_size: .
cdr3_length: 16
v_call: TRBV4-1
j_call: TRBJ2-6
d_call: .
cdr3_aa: CASSPKYSSGANVLTF
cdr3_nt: TGCGCCAGCAGCCCGAAATATAGCTCTGGGGCCAACGTCCTGACTTTC

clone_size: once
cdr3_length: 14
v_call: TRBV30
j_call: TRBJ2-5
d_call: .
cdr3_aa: CAWSVGTLSETQYF
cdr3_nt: TGTGCCTGGTCGGTCGGGACCCTATCCGAGACCCAGTACTTC

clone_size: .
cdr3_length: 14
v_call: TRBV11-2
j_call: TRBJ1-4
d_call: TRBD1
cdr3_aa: CASSRQGMREKLFF
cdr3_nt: TGTGCCAGCAGCCGACAGGGGATGCGGGAAAAACTGTTTTTT

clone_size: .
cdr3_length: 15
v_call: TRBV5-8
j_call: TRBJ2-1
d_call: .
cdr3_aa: CASSLGPYSYNEQFF
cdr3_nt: TGTGCCAGCAGCTTGGGACCTTACTCCTACAATGAGCAGTTCTTC

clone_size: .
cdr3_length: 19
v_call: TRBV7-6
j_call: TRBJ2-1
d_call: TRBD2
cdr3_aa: CASSTLTSGSIGSYNEQFF
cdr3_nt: TGTGCCAGCAGCACCCTGACTAGCGGGAGTATCGGCTCCTACAATGAGCAGTTCTTC

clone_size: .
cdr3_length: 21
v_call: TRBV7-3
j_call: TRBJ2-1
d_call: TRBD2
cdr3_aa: CASSLRTAPGAGGGSYNEQFF
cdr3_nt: TGTGCCAGCAGCTTAAGGACCGCCCCTGGGGCGGGAGGGGGATCCTACAATGAGCAGTTCTTC

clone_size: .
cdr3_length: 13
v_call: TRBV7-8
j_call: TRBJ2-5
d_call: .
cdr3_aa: CASTLGGGETQYF
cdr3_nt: TGTGCCAGCACCCTGGGAGGTGGGGAGACCCAGTACTTC

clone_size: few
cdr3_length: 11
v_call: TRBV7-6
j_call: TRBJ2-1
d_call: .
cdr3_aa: CASSLGNEQFF
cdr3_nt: TGTGCCAGCAGCTTAGGGAATGAGCAGTTCTTC

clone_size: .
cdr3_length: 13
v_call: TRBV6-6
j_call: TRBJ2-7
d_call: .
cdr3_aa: CASSYVQSYEQYF
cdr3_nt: TGTGCCAGCAGTTACGTCCAGAGTTACGAGCAGTACTTC

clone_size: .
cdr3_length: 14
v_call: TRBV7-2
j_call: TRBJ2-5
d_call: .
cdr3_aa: CASSLRNNQETQYF
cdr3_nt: TGTGCCAGCAGCTTACGCAATAACCAAGAGACCCAGTACTTC

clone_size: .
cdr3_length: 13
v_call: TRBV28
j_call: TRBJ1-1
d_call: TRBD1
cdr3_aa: CASSLGRGSEAFF
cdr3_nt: TGTGCCAGCAGTTTAGGCAGGGGGAGTGAAGCTTTCTTT

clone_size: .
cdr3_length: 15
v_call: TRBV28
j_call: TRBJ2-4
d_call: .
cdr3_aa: CASRGIGVAKNIQYF
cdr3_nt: TGTGCCAGCAGGGGAATCGGCGTGGCCAAAAACATTCAGTACTTC

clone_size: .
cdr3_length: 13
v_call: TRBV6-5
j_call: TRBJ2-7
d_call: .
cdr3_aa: CASSSGATYEQYF
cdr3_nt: TGTGCCAGCAGCAGCGGAGCTACCTACGAGCAGTACTTC

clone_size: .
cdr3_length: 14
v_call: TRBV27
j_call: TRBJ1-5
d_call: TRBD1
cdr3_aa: CASSTDRVNQPQHF
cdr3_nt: TGTGCCAGCAGTACCGACAGGGTAAATCAGCCCCAGCATTTT

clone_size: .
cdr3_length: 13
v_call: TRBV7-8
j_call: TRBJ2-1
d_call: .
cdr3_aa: CASSLVQGHEQFF
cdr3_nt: TGTGCCAGCAGCTTAGTTCAGGGCCATGAGCAGTTCTTC

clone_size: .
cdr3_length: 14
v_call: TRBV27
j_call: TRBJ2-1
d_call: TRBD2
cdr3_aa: CASSSSGSHNEQFF
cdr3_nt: TGTGCCAGCAGTTCAAGCGGGAGCCACAATGAGCAGTTCTTC

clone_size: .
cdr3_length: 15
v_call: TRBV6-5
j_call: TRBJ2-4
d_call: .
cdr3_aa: CASSSPPVAKNIQYF
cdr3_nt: TGTGCCAGCAGTTCCCCCCCGGTAGCCAAAAACATTCAGTACTTC

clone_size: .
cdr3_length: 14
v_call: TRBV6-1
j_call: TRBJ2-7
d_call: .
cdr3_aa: CASSVETGLNEQYF
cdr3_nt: TGTGCCAGCAGTGTTGAAACAGGGCTCAACGAGCAGTACTTC

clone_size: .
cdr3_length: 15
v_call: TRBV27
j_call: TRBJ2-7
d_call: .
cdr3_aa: CASSLSVRGSYEQYF
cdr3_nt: TGTGCCAGCAGTTTATCAGTTAGGGGTTCCTACGAGCAGTACTTC

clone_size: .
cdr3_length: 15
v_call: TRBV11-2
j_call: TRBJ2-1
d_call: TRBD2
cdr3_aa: CASSITGGSYNEQFF
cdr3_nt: TGTGCCAGCAGCATTACGGGAGGGTCCTACAATGAGCAGTTCTTC

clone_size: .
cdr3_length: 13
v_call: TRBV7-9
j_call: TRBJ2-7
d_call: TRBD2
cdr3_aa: CASSWTSGYEQYF
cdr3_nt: TGTGCCAGCAGTTGGACTAGCGGCTACGAGCAGTACTTC

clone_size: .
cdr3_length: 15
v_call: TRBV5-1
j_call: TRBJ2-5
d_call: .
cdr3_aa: CASSLLARNQETQYF
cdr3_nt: TGCGCCAGCAGCTTGTTAGCGAGGAACCAAGAGACCCAGTACTTC

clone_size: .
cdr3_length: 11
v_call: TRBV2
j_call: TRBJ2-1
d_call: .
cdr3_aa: CASSENPAMVF
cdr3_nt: TGTGCCAGCAGTGAAAATCCCGCAATGGTCTTC

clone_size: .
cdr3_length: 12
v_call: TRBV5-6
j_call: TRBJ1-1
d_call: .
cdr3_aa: CASSFRTIEAFF
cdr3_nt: TGTGCCAGCAGCTTCAGAACAATTGAAGCTTTCTTT

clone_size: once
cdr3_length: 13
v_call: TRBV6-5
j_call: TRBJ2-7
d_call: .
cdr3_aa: CASSYLPSHEQYF
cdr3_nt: TGTGCCAGCAGTTACCTCCCGTCCCACGAGCAGTACTTC

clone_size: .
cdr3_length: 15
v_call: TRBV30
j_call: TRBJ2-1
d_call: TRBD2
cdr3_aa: CAWSVVLAARGEQFF
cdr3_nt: TGTGCCTGGAGTGTAGTGCTAGCGGCCCGGGGTGAGCAGTTCTTC

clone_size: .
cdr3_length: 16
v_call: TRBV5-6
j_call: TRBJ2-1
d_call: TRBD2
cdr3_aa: CASSLGLAGGPNEQFF
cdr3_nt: TGTGCCAGCAGCTTAGGATTAGCGGGAGGGCCCAATGAGCAGTTCTTC

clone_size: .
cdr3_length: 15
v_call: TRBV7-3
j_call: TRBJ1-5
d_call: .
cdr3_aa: CASSLEPLPYQPQHF
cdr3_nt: TGTGCCAGCAGCTTAGAGCCCCTTCCCTATCAGCCCCAGCATTTT

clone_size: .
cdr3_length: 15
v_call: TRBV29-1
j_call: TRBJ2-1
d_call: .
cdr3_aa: CSVEDATSSYNEQFF
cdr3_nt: TGCAGCGTTGAAGATGCGACTAGCTCCTACAATGAGCAGTTCTTC

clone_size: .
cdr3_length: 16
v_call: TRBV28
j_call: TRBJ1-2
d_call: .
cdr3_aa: CASSLPSRGANYGYTF
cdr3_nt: TGTGCCAGCAGTTTACCCTCCCGGGGTGCTAACTATGGCTACACCTTC

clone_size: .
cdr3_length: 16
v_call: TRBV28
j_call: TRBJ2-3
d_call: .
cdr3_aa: CASSPLRDSGTDTQYF
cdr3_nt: TGTGCCAGCAGTCCACTCAGGGATAGCGGCACAGATACGCAGTATTTT

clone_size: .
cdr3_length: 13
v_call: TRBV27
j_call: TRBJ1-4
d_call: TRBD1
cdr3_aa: CASSFTGGEKLFF
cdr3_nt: TGTGCCAGCAGTTTCACAGGGGGTGAAAAACTGTTTTTT

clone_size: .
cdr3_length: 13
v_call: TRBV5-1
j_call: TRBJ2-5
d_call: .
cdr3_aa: CASSLGSSETQYF
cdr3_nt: TGCGCCAGCAGCCTGGGAAGTTCCGAGACCCAGTACTTC

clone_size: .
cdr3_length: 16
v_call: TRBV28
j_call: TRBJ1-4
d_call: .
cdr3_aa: CASSHYRQWDNEKLFF
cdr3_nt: TGTGCCAGCAGTCACTACCGACAGTGGGATAATGAAAAACTGTTTTTT

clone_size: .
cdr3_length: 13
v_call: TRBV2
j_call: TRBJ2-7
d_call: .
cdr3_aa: CASRRMTGNEQYF
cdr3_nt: TGTGCCAGCCGACGTATGACAGGCAACGAGCAGTACTTC

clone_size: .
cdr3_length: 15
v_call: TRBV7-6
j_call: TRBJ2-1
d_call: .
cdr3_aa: CASSWSGPDRDEQFF
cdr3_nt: TGTGCCAGCAGCTGGAGTGGACCCGATAGGGATGAGCAGTTCTTC

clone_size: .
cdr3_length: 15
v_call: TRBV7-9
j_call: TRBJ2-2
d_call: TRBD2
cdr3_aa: CASRPSGRNTGELFF
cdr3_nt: TGTGCCAGCAGACCTAGCGGGAGAAACACCGGGGAGCTGTTTTTT

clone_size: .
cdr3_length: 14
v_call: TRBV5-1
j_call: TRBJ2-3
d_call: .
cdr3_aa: CASSLDTSTDTQYF
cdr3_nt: TGCGCCAGCAGCTTGGACACAAGCACAGATACGCAGTATTTT

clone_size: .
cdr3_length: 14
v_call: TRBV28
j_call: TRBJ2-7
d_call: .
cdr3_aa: CASSPSRGTYEQYF
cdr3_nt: TGTGCCAGCAGCCCGTCCAGGGGAACCTACGAGCAGTACTTC

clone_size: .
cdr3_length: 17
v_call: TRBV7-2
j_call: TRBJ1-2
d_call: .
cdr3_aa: CASSPDGGRRGNYGYTF
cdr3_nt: TGTGCCAGCAGCCCGGACGGGGGGCGACGGGGTAACTATGGCTACACCTTC

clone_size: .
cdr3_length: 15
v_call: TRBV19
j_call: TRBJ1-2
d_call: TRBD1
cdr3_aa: CASSAAGQQTYGYTF
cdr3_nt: TGTGCCAGTAGTGCGGCGGGACAGCAGACCTATGGCTACACCTTC

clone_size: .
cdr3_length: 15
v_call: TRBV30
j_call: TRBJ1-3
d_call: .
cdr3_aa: CAWTTDPGAGNTIYF
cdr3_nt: TGTGCCTGGACAACGGACCCTGGTGCTGGAAACACCATATATTTT

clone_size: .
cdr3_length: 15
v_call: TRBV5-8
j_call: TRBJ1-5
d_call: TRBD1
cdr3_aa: CASSLADRTNQPQHF
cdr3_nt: TGTGCCAGCAGCTTGGCGGACAGGACCAATCAGCCCCAGCATTTT

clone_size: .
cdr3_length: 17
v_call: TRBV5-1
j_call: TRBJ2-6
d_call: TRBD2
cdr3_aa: CASSWTSGRSGANVLTF
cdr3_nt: TGCGCCAGCAGCTGGACTAGCGGGAGGTCTGGGGCCAACGTCCTGACTTTC

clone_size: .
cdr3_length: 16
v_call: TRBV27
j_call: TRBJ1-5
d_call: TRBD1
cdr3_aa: CASSSRQGVGNQPQHF
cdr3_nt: TGTGCCAGCAGTTCTAGACAGGGTGTGGGCAATCAGCCCCAGCATTTT

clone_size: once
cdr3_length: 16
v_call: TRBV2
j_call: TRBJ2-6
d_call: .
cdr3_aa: CASSLQGTAGANVLTF
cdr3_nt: TGTGCCAGCAGCTTGCAGGGGACCGCTGGGGCCAACGTCCTGACTTTC

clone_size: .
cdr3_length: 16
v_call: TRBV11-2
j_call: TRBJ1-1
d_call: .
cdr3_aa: CASSLRSGTKTAEAFF
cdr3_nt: TGTGCCAGCAGCTTACGGTCAGGGACGAAGACGGCTGAAGCTTTCTTT

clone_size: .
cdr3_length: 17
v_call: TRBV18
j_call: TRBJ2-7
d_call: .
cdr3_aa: CASSLVAGDTYSYEQYF
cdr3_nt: TGTGCCAGCTCCCTCGTAGCCGGCGACACCTATTCCTACGAGCAGTACTTC

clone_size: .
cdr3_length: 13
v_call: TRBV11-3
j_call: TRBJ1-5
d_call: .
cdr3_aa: CASSLGEDQPQHF
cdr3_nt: TGTGCCAGCAGCTTAGGGGAGGATCAGCCCCAGCATTTT